The clone carrying this TCR beta chain was recorded once. Its matching antigen is unknown. The germline V gene encodes CDR1 GTSNPN and CDR2 SVGIG (reference sequence). With 0 bases removed from V and 4 bases from J, the gap between germline ends came to 15 bases. The CDR3 is made up of 15 amino acids. Stated treatment: oral pan-JAK inhibitor, 5-10 mg twice daily. Sorting separated CD4+ and CD8+ T cells out of PBMCs. This sample is part of a study of CD8+ T cells in alopecia areata. The overall study: Tofacitinib therapy took 6 to 18 months; 6 months off drug came after. Affected scalp percentage gauged treated patients' severity. Study-level points and caveats: Higher clonality than in normal scalp was seen in lesional scalp, especially alopecia totalis/universalis.

Extraction of RNA preceded its reverse transcription into cDNA, which served as the sequencing template. TCRdb's copy holds only in-frame clones and misses some; the assay was immunoSEQ multiplex PCR. Of some 120,000 clones in the sample, about 59% were seen once. The starting material was CD4+ T cells sorted from blood, obtained at week 4, from a patient treated with tofacitinib. The chain recombines TRBV30 with TRBJ1-2; D possibly corresponds to TRBD1 (6 bases). This receptor was taken from a human donor with alopecia areata. DNA for the CDR3: TGTGCCTGGAGTGTAACTGGGGGGCATAGCTATGGCTACACCTTC. It is translated as CAWSVTGGHSYGYTF.